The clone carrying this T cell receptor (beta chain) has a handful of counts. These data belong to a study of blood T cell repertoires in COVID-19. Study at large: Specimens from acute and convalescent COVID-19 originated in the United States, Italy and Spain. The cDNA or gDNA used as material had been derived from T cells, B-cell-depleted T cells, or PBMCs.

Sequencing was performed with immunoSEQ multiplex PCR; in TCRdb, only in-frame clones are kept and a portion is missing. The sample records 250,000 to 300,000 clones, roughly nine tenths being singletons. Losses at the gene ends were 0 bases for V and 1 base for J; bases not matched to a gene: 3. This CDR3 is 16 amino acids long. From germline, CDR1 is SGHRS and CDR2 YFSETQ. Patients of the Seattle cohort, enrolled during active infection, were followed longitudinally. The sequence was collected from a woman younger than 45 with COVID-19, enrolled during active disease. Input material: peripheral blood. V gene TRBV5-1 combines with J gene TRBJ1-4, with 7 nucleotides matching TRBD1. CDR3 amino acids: CASSLGTGQTNEKLFF. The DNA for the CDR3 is TGCGCCAGCAGCTTGGGGACAGGCCAAACTAATGAAAAACTGTTTTTT.